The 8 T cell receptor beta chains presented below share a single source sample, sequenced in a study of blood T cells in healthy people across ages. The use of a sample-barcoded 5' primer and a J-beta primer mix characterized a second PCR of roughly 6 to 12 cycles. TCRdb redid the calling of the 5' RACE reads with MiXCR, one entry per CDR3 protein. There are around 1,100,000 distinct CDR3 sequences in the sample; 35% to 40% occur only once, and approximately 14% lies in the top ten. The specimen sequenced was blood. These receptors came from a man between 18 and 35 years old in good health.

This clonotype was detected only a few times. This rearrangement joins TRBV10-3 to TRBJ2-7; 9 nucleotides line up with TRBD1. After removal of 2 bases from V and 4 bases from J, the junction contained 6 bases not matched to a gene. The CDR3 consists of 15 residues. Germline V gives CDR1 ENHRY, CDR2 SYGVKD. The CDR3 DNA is TGTGCCATCAGTGAGGTATCCGACAGGGGGTACGAGCAGTACTTC. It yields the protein CAISEVSDRGYEQYF.

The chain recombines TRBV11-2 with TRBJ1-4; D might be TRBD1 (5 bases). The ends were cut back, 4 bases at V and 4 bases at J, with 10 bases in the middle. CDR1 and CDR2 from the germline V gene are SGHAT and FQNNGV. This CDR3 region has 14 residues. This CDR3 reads CASSSSRVNEKLFF. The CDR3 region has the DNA TGTGCCAGCAGCTCGTCCAGGGTTAATGAAAAACTGTTTTTT. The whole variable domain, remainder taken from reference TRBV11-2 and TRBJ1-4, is EAGVAQSPRYKIIEKRQSVAFWCNPISGHATLYWYQQILGQGPKLLIQFQNNGVVDDSQLPKDRFSAERLKGVDSTLKIQPAKLEDSAVYLCASSSSRVNEKLFFGSGTQLSVL.

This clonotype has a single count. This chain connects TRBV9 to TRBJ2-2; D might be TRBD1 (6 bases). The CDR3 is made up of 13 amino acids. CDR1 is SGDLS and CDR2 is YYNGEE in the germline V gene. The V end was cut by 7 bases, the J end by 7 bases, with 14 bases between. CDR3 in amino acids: CASCRQANGELFF. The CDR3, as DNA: TGTGCCAGCTGCAGACAGGCAAACGGGGAGCTGTTTTTT.

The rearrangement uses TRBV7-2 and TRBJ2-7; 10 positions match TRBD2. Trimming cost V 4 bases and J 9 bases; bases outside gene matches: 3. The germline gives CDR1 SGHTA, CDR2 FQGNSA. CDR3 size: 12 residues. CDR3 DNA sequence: TGTGCCAGCAGCTACAGCGGGGGGGGGCAGTACTTC. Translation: CASSYSGGGQYF.

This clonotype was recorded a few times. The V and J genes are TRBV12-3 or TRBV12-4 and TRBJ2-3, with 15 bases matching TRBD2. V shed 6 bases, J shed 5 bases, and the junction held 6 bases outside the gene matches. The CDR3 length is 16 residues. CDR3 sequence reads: CASSRRTSGGGDTQYF. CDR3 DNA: TGTGCCAGCAGCCGCCGGACTAGCGGGGGGGGAGATACGCAGTATTTT.

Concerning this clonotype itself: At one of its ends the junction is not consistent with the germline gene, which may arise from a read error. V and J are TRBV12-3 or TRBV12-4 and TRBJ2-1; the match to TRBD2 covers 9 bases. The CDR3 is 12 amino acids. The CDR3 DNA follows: TGTCCCAGCAGCCAACTAGCGGGTGAGCAGTTCTTC. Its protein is CPSSQLAGEQFF.

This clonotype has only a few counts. CDR3 coding DNA: TGTGCCAGCAGGGGGACAGGGGGCAATCAGCCCCAGCATTTT. It specifies CASRGTGGNQPQHF. The V and J genes are TRBV12-3 or TRBV12-4 and TRBJ1-5; 10 bases align to TRBD1. This CDR3 spans 14 amino acids. The V and J ends lost 6 bases and 2 bases, in that order; junction bases with no gene match: 1.

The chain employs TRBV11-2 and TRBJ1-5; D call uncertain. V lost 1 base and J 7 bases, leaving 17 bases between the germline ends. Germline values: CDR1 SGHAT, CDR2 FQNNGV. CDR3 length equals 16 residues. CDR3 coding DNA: TGTGCCAGCAGCTTAGGTAGTGGAGGAATTAAACAGCCCCAGCATTTT. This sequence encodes CASSLGSGGIKQPQHF.